This T cell receptor (beta chain) originates from a study of blood T cell repertoires in COVID-19. The wider study: Samples of COVID-19 (acute and convalescent) were obtained from the United States, Italy and Spain. PBMCs, B-cell-depleted T cells, or T cells provided the cDNA or gDNA that made up the material.

This clone was observed a handful of times. During active infection, Seattle patients enrolled and were then monitored through disease. As handled by the study authors: The authors estimated nucleated cell counts from reference gene primer amplification. This table comes from immunoSEQ multiplex PCR, and its TCRdb copy is limited to in-frame clones, with some not included. Clonal size and the V and J genes are those of that table, whereas D and trimming came from the DNA. The sample has 250,000 to 400,000 clones; under 90% are singletons. CDR3 size: 15 residues. From germline, CDR1 is SGHRS and CDR2 YFSETQ. Trimming pared 0 bases from V and 2 bases from J, leaving 9 bases between.

The sequencing input was peripheral blood. The TCR was taken from a woman in her thirties with COVID-19, enrolled during active disease. The V call is TRBV5-1, the J call TRBJ2-1, with D possibly matching TRBD2 (6 bases). CDR3 residues: CASSLDGGAYNEQFF. The CDR3 coding sequence is TGCGCCAGCAGCTTGGATGGCGGGGCCTACAATGAGCAGTTCTTC.